This T cell receptor (beta chain) was obtained from a study of T cell responses to AZD1222 COVID-19 vaccine. TCRdb keeps only in-frame clones here, not all; method: immunoSEQ multiplex PCR. The profile shows more than 100,000 clones, 87% of them singletons. Notes on the study in general: With two AZD1222 doses given, Spike-specific TCR breadth and depth both rose. Unmutated regions of variants are reportedly targeted by nearly half of spike-specific TCRs. Clonal diversity may have been underestimated in mostly white British donors.

Regarding this clone: The antigen is undetermined.

Some second doses came at about 4 weeks and others at about 12 weeks; these were pooled. Sequencing was performed on peripheral blood, taken 28 days after the second AZD1222 dose. This clonotype was obtained from an adult who received the AZD1222 COVID-19 vaccine.

The CDR3 sequence: CASSLNEKLFF. The CDR3 DNA is TGTGCCAGCAGTTTAAACGAAAAACTGTTTTTT. This chain links TRBV12-3 or TRBV12-4 with TRBJ1-4; D call uncertain. The V gene lost 2 bases and the J gene lost 8 bases, with 3 bases spanning the gap. The CDR3 is 11 amino acids.